This T cell receptor beta chain derives from a study of T cells in Graves' hyperthyroidism and ophthalmopathy. What was amplified from RNA transcripts were TCR beta CDR3 regions. A first-round RT-PCR of the TCR CDR3 used the HTBI primer set. One entry per CDR3 protein, called by TCRdb with MiXCR from the multiplex PCR reads. The sample lists about 520,000 distinct CDR3 sequences, around 24% seen once, with around 11% in the top ten. In its sample, this clonotype was seen many times. The authors took PBMCs from over 8.5 ml fresh peripheral blood. The CDR3 totals 12 residues. Per germline, CDR1 DFQATT and CDR2 SNEGSKA (reference sequence). V was cut by 1 base and J by 5 bases, with 5 bases left in between.

The specimen was blood. The chain joins TRBV20-1 to TRBJ2-2, with unresolved D. This receptor was taken from a young woman with Graves' ophthalmopathy. CDR3 DNA sequence: TGCAGTGCTAGAGGGGGTACCGGGGAGCTGTTTTTT. Residues: CSARGGTGELFF.